This TCR beta chain was obtained from a study of beta chain features in type 1 diabetes. In the study overall: Under 140,000,000 sorted cells were examined across all samples. Findings of the study overall: There was a moderate but significant shortening of TCRB CDR3s in all four CD4+ subsets of Type 1 diabetes patients. Across patients, naive, central memory and Treg TCRB repertoires exhibited apparently greater similarity than was observed across healthy donors.

The CDR3 sequence is 14 residues long. Trimming took off 8 bases at V and 4 bases at J, with 15 bases between the two ends. Germline-derived CDR1 and CDR2 are MNHNY and SVGAGI (reference sequence). Investigators reverse transcribed all isolated RNA, so they sequenced expressed TCRB transcripts. Assay used: immunoSEQ multiplex PCR; TCRdb lists only in-frame clones, some missing. The table records 310,000 or so clones, 8% of them present only once. CD45RO/CCR7/CD25/CD127/CD95/CD27 sorting isolated CD4+ naive, central memory, regulatory and stem cell-like memory cells. On this clone: Its antigen is unidentified.

The J gene is TRBJ2-1, the V gene TRBV6-6; tentative D call: TRBD2 (5 bases). The sample taken for sequencing was central memory CD4+ T cells from blood. The sequence was collected from a woman in her late teens or twenties in good health. The CDR3 DNA reads TGTGCCAGCCGGACCCGCGGACTTTACAATGAGCAGTTCTTC. It yields the protein CASRTRGLYNEQFF.